The T cell receptor beta chain under discussion was sequenced for a study of regulatory T cells in long-lasting Graves disease. The V and J ends lost 0 bases and 4 bases respectively, with 13 bases between them. The CDR3 length is 15 residues. Looked up from germline, CDR1 is LNHNV and CDR2 is YYDKDF (reference sequence). This clonotype has ten or more counts. Assembly of TCR beta libraries relied on iRepertoire HTBI primers together with Arm-PCR of CDR3 regions. MiXCR, run by TCRdb on the multiplex PCR reads, gives a single entry per CDR3 protein. This table holds 600,000 to 650,000 distinct CDR3 sequences, roughly 15% found once. As to time point: newly diagnosed GD, antithyroid drugs for less than 3 months. The TCR library was made from RNA extracted from PBMCs. These data were likewise used in another study, on T cells in Graves' hyperthyroidism and ophthalmopathy.

V is TRBV15 and J is TRBJ2-7; no firm D call. This specimen consisted of peripheral blood mononuclear cells (PBMCs), obtained at new diagnosis, from a patient treated with antithyroid drugs. The sequence came from a woman aged 25 to 39 with Graves disease. The CDR3: CATSRDKRTEYEQYF. CDR3 DNA sequence: TGTGCCACCAGCAGAGACAAAAGGACCGAATACGAGCAGTACTTC.